These T cell receptor beta chains were read from a single sample in a study of Graves' ophthalmopathy and Graves' hyperthyroidism. TCRdb fed the multiplex PCR reads into MiXCR, producing one record per CDR3 protein. The sample shows roughly 60,000 distinct CDR3 sequences, roughly 47% of them seen only once. Sequencing was performed on peripheral blood. Receptors originate from an adult woman with Graves' ophthalmopathy. CDR3s leave out the opening cysteine and the closing phenylalanine or tryptophan. D genes are given only for firm matches.

V	J	D	length	CDR3
TRBV18	TRBJ2-2	NA	12	ASSSGGNTGELF
TRBV5-5	TRBJ2-5	NA	13	ASSFTGTGGETQY
TRBV19	TRBJ2-5	NA	12	ASSIGGRQETQY
TRBV20-1	TRBJ2-1	TRBD2	12	SATTSGRIDEQF
TRBV7-9	TRBJ2-4	NA	10	ASSFGGNIQY
TRBV28	TRBJ2-7	TRBD1	12	ASRSTGGNYEQY
TRBV20-1	TRBJ1-2	TRBD1	16	SAPHGRTGSEANYGYT
TRBV30	TRBJ1-2	NA	11	AWKWGTNYGYT
TRBV10-3	TRBJ1-5	TRBD1	12	AIKLTGAGQPQH
TRBV12-3/TRBV12-4	TRBJ1-2	NA	12	ASSLLGVWSGYT
TRBV14	TRBJ1-5	NA	13	ASSHQGYGNQPQH
TRBV20-1	TRBJ1-5	TRBD1	17	SALPGQGLQDYSNQPQH
TRBV5-1	TRBJ2-7	TRBD2	16	ASSLYSGRGPSSYEQY
TRBV9	TRBJ2-6	NA	16	ASSGSGTDVSGANVLT
TRBV5-4	TRBJ2-3	TRBD1	12	ASSSGTGADTQY
TRBV9	TRBJ2-7	NA	11	ASSEDGHSNQY
TRBV19	TRBJ2-2	NA	13	ASSIGQPNTGELF
TRBV6-4	TRBJ2-3	NA	12	ASGDRAEADTQY
TRBV6-2/TRBV6-3	TRBJ1-1	NA	9	ATRDSTEAF
TRBV6-4	TRBJ2-3	TRBD2	17	ASSPFGTSGRMWADTQY
TRBV9	TRBJ2-5	NA	8	ASSGGIQY
TRBV7-8	TRBJ2-5	TRBD1	14	ASSLLQGVYQETQY
TRBV7-6	TRBJ2-2	NA	10	ASSLVGGELF
TRBV2	TRBJ1-2	TRBD1	9	ASSWDRGYT
TRBV30	TRBJ1-2	NA	11	AWSPGIGYGYT
TRBV7-2	TRBJ2-7	TRBD1	14	ASSLSTGQASYEQY
TRBV19	TRBJ2-7	NA	12	ASSIRGADYEQY
TRBV20-1	TRBJ1-3	NA	16	SARDTGSKGRSGNTVC
TRBV29-1	TRBJ2-2	NA	12	SVGVGLGTGELF
TRBV19	TRBJ2-7	NA	10	ASTSSSYEQY
TRBV19	TRBJ2-2	TRBD2	13	ASSRLAGGTGELF
TRBV4-3	TRBJ2-1	TRBD1	13	ASSLRTGSYNEQF
TRBV5-1	TRBJ1-2	NA	14	ASSSGDRITDYGYT
TRBV7-3	TRBJ2-3	TRBD2	12	ASSSRAGGSEQY
TRBV18	TRBJ2-5	NA	9	ASSLGQTQY
TRBV7-9	TRBJ2-3	NA	13	ASSLVSSSTDTQY
TRBV20-1	TRBJ2-7	TRBD2	12	SARSLVGGDVQY
TRBV10-1	TRBJ2-6	TRBD2	16	ATKQELAGGSGANVLT
TRBV7-8	TRBJ1-6	NA	10	ASSLVDSPFH
TRBV3-1	TRBJ2-2	NA	13	ASSQPGLNTGELF
TRBV7-3	TRBJ2-7	TRBD2	12	ASGGLAGTYEQY
TRBV14	TRBJ1-1	TRBD1	12	ASSHFDRGVEAF